Below, one TCR beta chain is given with its context. Participant-given clinical history determined each cohort assignment. A case of COVID-19 had been met by exposed participants within 2 weeks before study entry. The CDR3 runs to 15 residues. The V gene's germline CDR1 is SGHTA and CDR2 FQGNSA. After removal of 1 base from V and 8 bases from J, the junction contained 4 bases not matched to a gene. This sample was taken from a study of blood T cell repertoires in COVID-19. Assay used: immunoSEQ multiplex PCR; TCRdb lists only in-frame clones, some missing. The sample contains around 250,000 clones, about 90% of which appear only once.

This chain connects TRBV7-2 to TRBJ1-4; 10 positions match TRBD1. This TCR derives from a woman between 40 and 50 years old who had been exposed to COVID-19. The sequenced sample was PBMCs or T cells enriched from blood (not recorded which). This CDR3 is CASSLEGTGVEKLFF. In DNA, the CDR3 is TGTGCCAGCAGCTTAGAAGGGACAGGGGTCGAAAAACTGTTTTTT.